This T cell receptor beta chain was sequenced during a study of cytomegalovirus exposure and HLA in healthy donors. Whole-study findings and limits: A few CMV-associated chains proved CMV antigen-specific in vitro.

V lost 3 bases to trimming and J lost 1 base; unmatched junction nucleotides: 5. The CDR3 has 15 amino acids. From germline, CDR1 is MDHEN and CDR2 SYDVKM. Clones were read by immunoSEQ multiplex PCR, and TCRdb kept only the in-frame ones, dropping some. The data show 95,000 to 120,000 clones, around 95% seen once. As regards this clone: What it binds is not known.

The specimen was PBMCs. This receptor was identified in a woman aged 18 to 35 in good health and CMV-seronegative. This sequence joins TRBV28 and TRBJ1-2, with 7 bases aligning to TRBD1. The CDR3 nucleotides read TGTGCCAGCAGTTTGGACCGACAGGGTAACTATGGCTACACCTTC. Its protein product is CASSLDRQGNYGYTF.